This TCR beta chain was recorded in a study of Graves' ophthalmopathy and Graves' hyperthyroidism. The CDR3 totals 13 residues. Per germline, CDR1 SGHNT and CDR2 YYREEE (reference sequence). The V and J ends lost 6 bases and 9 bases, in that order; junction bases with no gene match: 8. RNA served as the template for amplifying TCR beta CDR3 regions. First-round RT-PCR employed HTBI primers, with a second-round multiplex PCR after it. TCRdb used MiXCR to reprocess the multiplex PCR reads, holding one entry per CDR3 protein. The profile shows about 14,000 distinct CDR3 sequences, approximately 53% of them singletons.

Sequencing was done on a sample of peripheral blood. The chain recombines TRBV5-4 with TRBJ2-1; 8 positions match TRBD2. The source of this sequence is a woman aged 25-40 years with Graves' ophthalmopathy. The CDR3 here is CASTERENREQFF. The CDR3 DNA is TGTGCCAGCACGGAGCGGGAGAACCGTGAGCAGTTCTTC.